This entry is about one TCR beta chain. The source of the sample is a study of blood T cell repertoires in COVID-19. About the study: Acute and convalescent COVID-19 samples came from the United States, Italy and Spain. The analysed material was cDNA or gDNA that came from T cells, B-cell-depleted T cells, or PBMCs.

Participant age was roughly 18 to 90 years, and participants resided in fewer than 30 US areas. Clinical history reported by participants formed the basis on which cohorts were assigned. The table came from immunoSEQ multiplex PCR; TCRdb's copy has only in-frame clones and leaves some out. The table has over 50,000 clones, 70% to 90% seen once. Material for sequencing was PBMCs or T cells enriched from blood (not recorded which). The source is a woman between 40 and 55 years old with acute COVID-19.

This CDR3 is CASSVGEGRVGAEAFF. As DNA, the CDR3 is TGTGCCAGCAGCGTAGGGGAGGGGAGGGTCGGCGCTGAAGCTTTCTTT. The chain recombines TRBV9 with TRBJ1-1; D is possibly TRBD1 (5 bases). The V end was cut by 0 bases, the J end by 6 bases, with 18 bases between. The CDR3 sequence is 16 residues long. CDR1 is SGDLS and CDR2 is YYNGEE in the germline V gene.